This T cell receptor (beta chain) originates from a study of neurological immune-mediated disorders. Per germline, CDR1 LGHDT and CDR2 YNNKEL (reference sequence). This CDR3 region has 15 residues. The V and J ends lost 2 bases and 6 bases respectively, with 14 bases between them. TCRdb independently ran MiXCR on the 5' RACE reads; one entry per CDR3 protein. The sample lists 74,000 or so distinct CDR3 sequences, approximately 9.4% occurring once. This TCR derives from a man aged 45-65 years in good health. Sequenced: PBMCs. The chain couples TRBV3-1 to TRBJ1-5; perhaps TRBD1 as D (5 bases). CDR3 loop: CASSQHQGNGQPQHF. In nucleotides, the CDR3 is TGTGCCAGCAGCCAACATCAGGGCAATGGTCAGCCCCAGCATTTT. Variable domain in full (rest from reference TRBV3-1 and TRBJ1-5): DTAVSQTPKYLVTQMGNDKSIKCEQNLGHDTMYWYKQDSKKFLKIMFSYNNKELIINETVPNRFSPKSPDKAHLNLHINSLELGDSAVYFCASSQHQGNGQPQHFGDGTRLSIL.